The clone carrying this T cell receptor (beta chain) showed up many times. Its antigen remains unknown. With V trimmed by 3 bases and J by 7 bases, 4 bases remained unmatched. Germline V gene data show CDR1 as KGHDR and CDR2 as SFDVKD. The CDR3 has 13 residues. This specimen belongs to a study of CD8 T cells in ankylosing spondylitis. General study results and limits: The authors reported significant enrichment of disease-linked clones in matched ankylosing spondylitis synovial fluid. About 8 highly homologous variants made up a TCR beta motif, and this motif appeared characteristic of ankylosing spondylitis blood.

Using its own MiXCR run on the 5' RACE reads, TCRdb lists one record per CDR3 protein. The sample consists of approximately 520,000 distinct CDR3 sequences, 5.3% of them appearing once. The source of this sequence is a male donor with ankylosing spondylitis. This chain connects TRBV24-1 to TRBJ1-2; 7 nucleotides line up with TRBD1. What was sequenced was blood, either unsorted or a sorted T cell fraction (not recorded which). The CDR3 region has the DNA TGTGCCACCAGTGATGCTTGGGACAGTGGCTACACCTTC. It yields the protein CATSDAWDSGYTF.